The 17 T cell receptor beta chains listed next were all sequenced from one sample in a study of blood T cell repertoires in COVID-19. Method: immunoSEQ multiplex PCR; TCRdb's copy keeps in-frame clones and lacks some. The table shows 100,000 to 150,000 clones, with more than 75% occurring only once. Sample: peripheral blood. Receptors originate from a woman in her 70s with COVID-19, enrolled during active disease.

The chain joins TRBV11-1 to TRBJ2-7, with a weak D call TRBD2 (6 bases). V was clipped by 2 bases and J by 0 bases, with 14 bases between them. The V gene's germline CDR1 is SGHAT and CDR2 FQDESV (reference sequence). The CDR3 runs to 16 residues. The CDR3 protein is CASSLNSGGDSYEQYF. DNA for the CDR3: TGTGCCAGCAGCTTAAATTCCGGGGGTGACTCCTACGAGCAGTACTTC.

The chain recombines TRBV5-1 with TRBJ2-7; 7 nucleotides agree with TRBD2. V lost 2 bases and J lost 5; bases outside the gene matches: 10. CDR1 is SGHRS and CDR2 is YFSETQ in the germline V gene. This CDR3 spans 15 amino acids. The CDR3 DNA reads as TGCGCCAGCAGCTTCAATTGGCGGGGGAGTAACGAGCAGTACTTC. It specifies CASSFNWRGSNEQYF.

This CDR3 reads CASRLGGRANEKLFF. The CDR3 nucleotides are TGTGCCAGCAGACTGGGGGGGAGGGCTAATGAAAAACTGTTTTTT. The V call is TRBV6-5, the J call TRBJ1-4; D perhaps matches TRBD1 (5 bases). This CDR3 spans 15 amino acids. Germline V gene data show CDR1 as MNHEY and CDR2 as SVGAGI. V was cut by 6 bases and J by 3 bases, with 14 bases left in between.

Note on this clone: The same CDR3 also results from other DNA sequences found in this sample. The chain carries TRBV19 and TRBJ2-7; TRBD1 agrees at 9 bases. This CDR3 spans 14 amino acids. J lost 1 base, V lost 5 bases, and 3 bases had no gene match. The germline V gene has CDR1 LNHDA and CDR2 SQIVND (reference sequence). Written as DNA, the CDR3 is TGTGCCAGTAGTCCCGACAGGGGGTCCTACGAGCAGTACTTC. It is translated as CASSPDRGSYEQYF.

The CDR3 here is CASSLDGFYGYTF. CDR3 DNA: TGCGCCAGCAGCCTGGACGGGTTCTATGGCTACACCTTC. The chain combines TRBV5-1 with TRBJ1-2; D unclear. CDR1 is SGHRS and CDR2 is YFSETQ in the germline V gene. The V end was cut by 4 bases, the J end by 4 bases, with 11 bases between. The CDR3 contains 13 residues.

This clone was found once. V gene TRBV21-1 combines with J gene TRBJ2-5; the table's D gene call, TRBD2, was not cross checked with the DNA. TRBV21-1 is a pseudogene locus. The length of the CDR3 is 18 residues. The CDR3 spells CASSTSPIRDVGGETQYF. CDR3 in DNA: TGTGCCAGCAGCACCTCCCCAATCAGGGATGTCGGGGGAGAGACCCAGTACTTC.

This clone was counted a few times. V and J are TRBV30 and TRBJ2-4; weak D call: TRBD2 (5 bases). The V gene lost 1 base and the J gene lost 0 bases, with 7 bases spanning the gap. There are 14 residues in the CDR3. The V gene's germline CDR1 is GTSNPN and CDR2 SVGIG (reference sequence). The CDR3 region is CAWSGGLAKNIQYF. CDR3 DNA: TGTGCCTGGAGTGGAGGGCTAGCCAAAAACATTCAGTACTTC.

This chain joins TRBV6-5 and TRBJ1-3, with D uncertain. Germline CDR1 and CDR2: MNHEY and SVGAGI. This CDR3 comprises 14 residues. Trimming cost V 6 bases and J 8 bases, with 17 bases left between them. CDR3 amino acids: CASREDFARDTIYF. In DNA form, the CDR3 reads TGTGCCAGCAGGGAGGATTTCGCTAGGGACACCATATATTTT.

The rearrangement joins TRBV5-4 to TRBJ1-4, with 9 positions matching TRBD1. Trimming removed 3 bases from V and 7 bases from J; junction bases left unmatched: 4. This CDR3 comprises 14 residues. Germline loops: CDR1 SGHNT, CDR2 YYREEE (reference sequence). CDR3 residues: CASSSTGGGEKLFF. DNA for the CDR3: TGTGCCAGCAGCTCGACAGGGGGTGGTGAAAAACTGTTTTTT. Based on the CDR3 plus reference TRBV5-4 and TRBJ1-4, the full variable domain is ETGVTQSPTHLIKTRGQQVTLRCSSQSGHNTVSWYQQALGQGPQFIFQYYREEENGRGNFPPRFSGLQFPNYSSELNVNALELDDSALYLCASSSTGGGEKLFFGSGTQLSVL.

The chain joins TRBV7-3 to TRBJ2-3, with TRBD2 identical over 8 bases. The length of the CDR3 is 14 residues. J gave up 3 bases and V 5 bases, and 4 bases lay outside the gene matches. The V gene's germline CDR1 is SGHTA and CDR2 FQGTGA. CDR3 sequence: CASSPGGETDTQYF. DNA of the CDR3: TGTGCCAGCAGCCCCGGGGGGGAGACAGATACGCAGTATTTT.

Here the CDR3 reads CASSASGTSNEKLFF. The CDR3 nucleotides are TGTGCCAGCAGCGCCTCAGGGACATCTAATGAAAAACTGTTTTTT. The chain uses TRBV7-9 and TRBJ1-4; D perhaps matches TRBD1 (6 bases). V lost 5 bases to trimming and J lost 3 bases, with 13 bases between them. The CDR3 has 15 amino acids. CDR1 is SEHNR, CDR2 FQNEAQ, per germline (reference sequence).

V gene TRBV28 combines with J gene TRBJ2-7; 7 nucleotides agree with TRBD2. Trimming at V came to 2 bases and at J to 4 bases, leaving 2 bases not matched to a gene. The CDR3 covers 13 residues. From germline, CDR1 is MDHEN and CDR2 SYDVKM. DNA for the CDR3: TGTGCCAGCAGTTTAGGGGGGGGATACGAGCAGTACTTC. It translates to CASSLGGGYEQYF.

This chain uses TRBV15 with TRBJ2-3; D possibly corresponds to TRBD2 (5 bases). V was clipped by 0 bases and J by 8 bases, with 12 bases between them. The CDR3 consists of 14 residues. Germline CDR1 is LNHNV and CDR2 is YYDKDF (reference sequence). Here the CDR3 reads CATSRDRWGATQYF. Written as DNA, the CDR3 is TGTGCCACCAGCAGAGATCGGTGGGGAGCTACGCAGTATTTT. Based on the CDR3 plus reference TRBV15 and TRBJ2-3, the full variable domain is DAMVIQNPRYQVTQFGKPVTLSCSQTLNHNVMYWYQQKSSQAPKLLFHYYDKDFNNEADTPDNFQSRRPNTSFCFLDIRSPGLGDTAMYLCATSRDRWGATQYFGPGTRLTVL.

The V gene is TRBV18, the J gene TRBJ1-1; 11 bases fit TRBD1. The germline gives CDR1 KGHSH, CDR2 LQKENI. After removal of 3 bases from V and 4 bases from J, the junction contained 7 bases not matched to a gene. This CDR3 is built from 16 residues. CDR3: CASSPGDRGDVTEAFF. The CDR3, as DNA: TGTGCCAGCTCACCTGGGGACAGGGGGGATGTCACTGAAGCTTTCTTT.

The chain recombines TRBV5-4 with TRBJ1-1, with 8 nucleotides matching TRBD1. The ends lost 5 bases at V and 2 bases at J; junction bases unmatched: 8. Germline V gene lookup returns CDR1 SGHNT and CDR2 YYREEE (reference sequence). The CDR3 runs to 15 residues. This CDR3 is CASSRQGQGNTEAFF. The CDR3 DNA reads TGTGCCAGCAGTAGACAGGGGCAGGGTAACACTGAAGCTTTCTTT.

The chain joins TRBV7-9 to TRBJ1-6; no clear D gene. Trimming took off 0 bases at V and 6 bases at J, with 15 bases between the two ends. CDR1 is SEHNR, CDR2 FQNEAQ, per germline (reference sequence). This CDR3 has 17 residues. The chain's CDR3 is CASSLALRGNGNSPLHF. In DNA, the CDR3 is TGTGCCAGCAGCTTAGCGCTCCGGGGTAACGGTAATTCACCCCTCCACTTT.

This clone was seen a single time. The chain couples TRBV28 to TRBJ1-3; D unresolved. CDR1 MDHEN and CDR2 SYDVKM come from the germline V gene. Deletions cut 8 bases from V and 0 bases from J, with 8 bases between. The CDR3 has 13 amino acids. The CDR3 DNA reads as TGTGCCAGCGCGTCCTACTCTGGAAACACCATATATTTT. Its protein product is CASASYSGNTIYF.